Here is one T cell receptor (beta chain) with its context. Unmatched junction bases numbered 22, after V lost 4 bases and J lost 5 bases. CDR3 length equals 20 residues. Germline CDR1 is MGHRA and CDR2 is YSYEKL. The data are from a study of cytomegalovirus exposure and HLA in healthy donors. PCR employed 60 Vbeta and 13 Jbeta primers. The method was immunoSEQ multiplex PCR; TCRdb's version includes in-frame clones alone and lacks a portion of them. This table holds about 160,000 clones, 70% to 80% found once. The V and J genes are TRBV4-1 and TRBJ2-3; 9 bases align to TRBD2. The source of this sequence is a man under 40 in good health and CMV-seropositive. Source material: PBMCs. Written as DNA, the CDR3 is TGCGCCAGCAGCCGCCTCACTTATAGCGGGAGTTTTGATGAGGGAGATACGCAGTATTTT. Its translation: CASSRLTYSGSFDEGDTQYF.